These 30 T cell receptor beta chains originate from one sample sequenced in a study of T cell changes during pregnancy in multiple sclerosis. TCRdb's copy holds only in-frame clones and misses some; the assay was immunoSEQ multiplex PCR. The sample includes tens of thousands of clones, nearly 95% seen only once; the top ten take 0.85% to 1.3%. Specimen: peripheral blood, collected in the second trimester of pregnancy. The receptor set was obtained from a female donor with multiple sclerosis, enrolled in a pregnancy study.

The CDR3 loop is CASSLTSGMMHEQYF. The CDR3 DNA reads TGTGCCAGCAGCTTAACTAGCGGGATGATGCACGAGCAGTACTTC. The V and J genes are TRBV7-3 and TRBJ2-7, with 8 nucleotides matching TRBD2. The CDR3 length is 15 residues. Germline trimming cut 0 bases from V and 5 bases from J; bases unmatched to any gene: 6. Germline lookup yields CDR1 SGHTA and CDR2 FQGTGA.

The chain combines TRBV4-2 with TRBJ2-5; D possibly corresponds to TRBD2 (7 bases). Germline values: CDR1 LGHNA, CDR2 YNFKEQ. With 0 bases removed from V and 5 bases from J, the gap between germline ends came to 19 bases. The CDR3 covers 17 residues. In nucleotides, the CDR3 is TGTGCCAGCAGCCAAGATGGGGGCCTCGGGGGGTTGGAGACCCAGTACTTC. It yields the protein CASSQDGGLGGLETQYF.

This chain links TRBV11-2 with TRBJ2-1; no definite D call. Germline assignment: CDR1 SGHAT and CDR2 FQNNGV. Trimming removed 1 base at V and 4 bases at J, with 11 bases between. The CDR3 is 15 amino acids. DNA for the CDR3: TGTGCCAGCAGCTTAGGTAGTAGCTGGTACAATGAGCAGTTCTTC. It is translated as CASSLGSSWYNEQFF.

The chain employs TRBV7-8 and TRBJ2-5; possibly TRBD1 for D (6 bases). V was cut by 5 bases and J by 3 bases, with 16 bases left in between. CDR3 length: 15 residues. Germline V gene sequence: CDR1 SGHVS, CDR2 FQNEAQ. Here the CDR3 reads CASSPLRGHKETQYF. In DNA form, the CDR3 reads TGTGCCAGCAGCCCACTCCGGGGACATAAAGAGACCCAGTACTTC.

V usage is TRBV4-1 and J usage is TRBJ2-7, with TRBD2 matching 11 bases. The CDR3 has 17 residues. V dropped 3 bases and J dropped 2; count of bases not matched to a gene: 9. The germline CDR1 and CDR2 sequences are MGHRA and YSYEKL. In DNA form, the CDR3 reads TGCGCCAGCAGCCACGCCCCGGGACTAGCGGACACCTACGAGCAGTACTTC. It codes for CASSHAPGLADTYEQYF.

This clone was found a few times. The chain uses TRBV5-1 and TRBJ2-1, with TRBD2 identical over 12 bases. CDR1 is SGHRS, CDR2 YFSETQ, per germline. V lost 4 bases and J lost 1; bases outside the gene matches: 3. This CDR3 contains 16 residues. The CDR3 DNA follows: TGCGCCAGCAGCCCCGGACTAGCGGGGTCCTACAATGAGCAGTTCTTC. Translated: CASSPGLAGSYNEQFF.

The chain couples TRBV5-1 to TRBJ2-6; 8 bases fit TRBD1. Germline V CDR1 and CDR2: SGHRS, YFSETQ. Germline trimming cut 5 bases from V and 0 bases from J; bases unmatched to any gene: 7. This CDR3 spans 17 amino acids. CDR3 protein: CASRAGTGISGANVLTF. The CDR3 nucleotides are TGCGCCAGCAGGGCCGGGACAGGAATCTCTGGGGCCAACGTCCTGACTTTC.

The chain uses TRBV18 and TRBJ2-7, with 8 bases lining up with TRBD1. V shed 4 bases and J 3 bases; nucleotides not matched to a gene: 8. The CDR3 extends over 15 amino acids. CDR1 KGHSH and CDR2 LQKENI come from the germline V gene. The CDR3 loop reads CASSHPGTGVYEQYF. In DNA form, the CDR3 reads TGTGCCAGCTCACATCCCGGGACAGGCGTCTACGAGCAGTACTTC.

CDR3 residues: CASRPTAATSLSEQYF. DNA of the CDR3: TGCGCCAGCAGACCGACGGCGGCCACGAGCTTATCCGAGCAGTACTTC. The chain combines TRBV5-1 with TRBJ2-7; no clear D. Between the trimmed V and J ends, which lost 5 bases and 6 bases, there was a span of 24 bases. In germline, CDR1 is SGHRS, CDR2 YFSETQ. The CDR3 length is 16 residues.

The chain links TRBV2 to TRBJ1-2, with D unclear. The V and J ends lost 4 bases and 6 bases respectively, with 6 bases between them. The CDR3 is made up of 11 amino acids. CDR1 is SNHLY and CDR2 is FYNNEI in the germline V gene. The CDR3 bases are TGTGCCAGCAGTGTAAGAGATGGCTACACCTTC. It yields the protein CASSVRDGYTF.

The V call is TRBV7-9, the J call TRBJ1-2; TRBD1 aligns across 10 bases. The CDR3 is 14 amino acids. V lost 5 bases, J lost 6 bases, and 6 bases stayed unmatched. Germline V lookup: CDR1 SEHNR, CDR2 FQNEAQ (reference sequence). CDR3 sequence reads: CASSRGQGINGYTF. CDR3 nucleotide sequence: TGTGCCAGCAGCCGGGGACAGGGGATCAATGGCTACACCTTC.

The chain links TRBV29-1 to TRBJ1-2; D not certain. With 3 bases removed from V and 3 bases from J, the gap between germline ends came to 8 bases. Germline V CDR1 and CDR2: SQVTM, ANQGSEA. This CDR3 has 12 residues. The CDR3 DNA sequence: TGCAGCGTTGAGAGGGATCACTATGGCTACACCTTC. Its protein product is CSVERDHYGYTF.

This clone was seen a single time. This chain uses TRBV4-1 with TRBJ2-1; TRBD2 agrees at 14 bases. Per the germline V gene, CDR1 is MGHRA and CDR2 is YSYEKL. Trimming cost V 3 bases and J 8 bases; bases outside gene matches: 6. The length of the CDR3 is 16 residues. The CDR3 DNA sequence: TGCGCCAGCAGCCACGGGACTAGCGGGAGAGGCGATGAGCAGTTCTTC. Amino acid sequence: CASSHGTSGRGDEQFF.

CDR3 residues: CASSQAGAFQPQHF. CDR3 DNA: TGTGCCAGTAGTCAGGCAGGGGCATTTCAGCCCCAGCATTTT. The chain is built from TRBV19 and TRBJ1-5, with D perhaps TRBD1 (6 bases). Germline V gene lookup returns CDR1 LNHDA and CDR2 SQIVND (reference sequence). The length of the CDR3 is 14 residues. The V end was cut by 5 bases, the J end by 6 bases, with 14 bases between.

This chain connects TRBV6-1 to TRBJ2-7; the match to TRBD1 covers 7 bases. Germline CDR1 MNHNS, CDR2 SASEGT. The CDR3 extends over 12 amino acids. V lost 6 bases and J lost 4; bases outside the gene matches: 3. The CDR3 is CASSADRYEQYF. In DNA form, the CDR3 reads TGTGCCAGCAGCGCGGACAGGTACGAGCAGTACTTC.

The rearrangement joins TRBV28 to TRBJ2-7; 8 positions agree with TRBD2. The CDR3 is made up of 15 amino acids. J lost 0 bases, V lost 7 bases, and 8 bases had no gene match. Germline loops: CDR1 MDHEN, CDR2 SYDVKM. CDR3 sequence (DNA): TGTGCCAGCACCCGGACCAGCGGGAGCTCCTACGAGCAGTACTTC. As protein: CASTRTSGSSYEQYF.

The V gene is TRBV6-6, the J gene TRBJ1-4, with 7 bases identical to TRBD1. Per germline, CDR1 MNHNY and CDR2 SVGAGI (reference sequence). The CDR3 contains 15 residues. J gave up 2 bases and V 4 bases, and 4 bases lay outside the gene matches. In DNA, the CDR3 is TGTGCCAGCAGTTTAGGGACAGTTACTAATGAAAAACTGTTTTTT. Amino acids: CASSLGTVTNEKLFF.

This clone was seen just once. This chain links TRBV7-8 with TRBJ2-7; 7 bases are shared with TRBD1. Germline V gives CDR1 SGHVS, CDR2 FQNEAQ. V trimming: 1 base; J trimming: 0 bases; junction bases outside the gene matches: 6. There are 16 residues in the CDR3. The CDR3 nucleotides are TGTGCCAGCAGCTTAGATATCTGGGACAGCTCCTACGAGCAGTACTTC. Protein product: CASSLDIWDSSYEQYF.

The chain couples TRBV12-5 to TRBJ2-7; 7 positions match TRBD2. J was trimmed by 3 bases and V by 5 bases; bases with no gene match: 7. The CDR3 is 14 residues long. Germline V gene sequence: CDR1 LGHNT, CDR2 FRNRAP. The CDR3 sequence is CASGHREVVYEQYF. The DNA for the CDR3 is TGTGCTAGTGGTCACCGGGAGGTGGTCTACGAGCAGTACTTC.

The chain is built from TRBV11-1 and TRBJ2-7; 11 bases map to TRBD2. The ends lost 3 bases at V and 0 bases at J; junction bases unmatched: 4. Germline V gives CDR1 SGHAT, CDR2 FQDESV (reference sequence). This CDR3 is 16 amino acids long. CDR3 amino acids: CASSFLTSGSSYEQYF. CDR3 nucleotides: TGTGCCAGCAGCTTTTTAACTAGCGGGAGCTCCTACGAGCAGTACTTC. The full variable domain, rest sourced from reference TRBV11-1 and TRBJ2-7, is EAEVAQSPRYKITEKSQAVAFWCDPISGHATLYWYRQILGQGPELLVQFQDESVVDDSQLPKDRFSAERLKGVDSTLKIQPAELGDSAMYLCASSFLTSGSSYEQYFGPGTRLTVT.

The DNA for the CDR3 is TGTGCCAGCAGCGGACCGACTAGCGGGAGCTACGAGCAGTACTTC. Protein: CASSGPTSGSYEQYF. The J gene is TRBJ2-7, the V gene TRBV7-2, with 12 bases lining up with TRBD2. Per germline, CDR1 SGHTA and CDR2 FQGNSA. V was pared by 5 bases and J by 3 bases, with 5 bases of the junction left unmatched. The CDR3 runs to 15 residues.

This sequence joins TRBV4-1 and TRBJ2-7; D gene ambiguous. Germline values: CDR1 MGHRA, CDR2 YSYEKL. This CDR3 is 16 amino acids long. The V and J ends lost 4 bases and 0 bases respectively, with 16 bases between them. The CDR3 protein is CASSPIPGASSYEQYF. The CDR3 nucleotides read TGCGCCAGCAGCCCCATCCCCGGAGCCAGCTCCTACGAGCAGTACTTC.

This chain uses TRBV9 with TRBJ1-3; possible D gene TRBD1, 6 bases. Germline CDR1 and CDR2: SGDLS and YYNGEE. V was shortened by 4 bases and J by 0 bases, with 11 bases between the two germline ends. This CDR3 is 15 amino acids long. CDR3 DNA sequence: TGTGCCAGCAGCTTCCTGGACAGCTCTGGAAACACCATATATTTT. Its translation is CASSFLDSSGNTIYF.

The chain has TRBV7-3 and TRBJ2-3, with TRBD1 matching 8 bases. The CDR3 length is 16 residues. The germline V gene has CDR1 SGHTA and CDR2 FQGTGA. V shed 0 bases and J 5 bases; nucleotides not matched to a gene: 7. The CDR3 sequence: CASSLTVGTGKDTQYF. CDR3 nucleotides: TGTGCCAGCAGCTTAACGGTGGGGACAGGCAAAGATACGCAGTATTTT.

V usage is TRBV29-1 and J usage is TRBJ1-1; the D is unclear. Germline loops: CDR1 SQVTM, CDR2 ANQGSEA. The CDR3 is made up of 11 amino acids. Deletions cut 6 bases from V and 8 bases from J, with 13 bases between. The CDR3 nucleotides are TGCAGCGTCGAAACACTAGGGGAAGCTTTCTTT. Amino acids: CSVETLGEAFF.

The V and J genes are TRBV14 and TRBJ1-1; no reliable D call. CDR1 is SGHDN, CDR2 FVKESK, per germline. Deletions cut 0 bases from V and 10 bases from J, with 30 bases between. The CDR3 runs to 19 residues. The CDR3 coding sequence is TGTGCCAGCAGCCAAGATCGGTCCCACGGGGAGTACGTGCCTGGGAGAGCTTTCTTT. It encodes CASSQDRSHGEYVPGRAFF. The variable domain in full, with the rest retrieved from reference TRBV14 and TRBJ1-1, is EAGVTQFPSHSVIEKGQTVTLRCDPISGHDNLYWYRRVMGKEIKFLLHFVKESKQDESGMPNNRFLAERTGGTYSTLKVQPAELEDSGVYFCASSQDRSHGEYVPGRAFFGQGTRLTVV.

In DNA form, the CDR3 reads TGCGCCAGCAGCTTGGGGGGAGGGTCTAATGAGCAGTTCTTC. Translation gives CASSLGGGSNEQFF. The genes are TRBV5-1 and TRBJ2-1; TRBD2 matches at 7 bases. The CDR3 extends over 14 amino acids. The germline V gene encodes CDR1 SGHRS and CDR2 YFSETQ. The V segment lost 0 bases and the J segment 7 bases; nucleotides outside the gene matches: 4.

The CDR3 coding sequence is TGTGCCAGCAGCCCGAGGACTAGCGGGAGACCCTACGAGCAGTACTTC. It encodes CASSPRTSGRPYEQYF. The chain recombines TRBV7-8 with TRBJ2-7; 13 bases agree with TRBD2. The germline CDR1 and CDR2 sequences are SGHVS and FQNEAQ. V dropped 5 bases and J dropped 2; count of bases not matched to a gene: 6. CDR3 length equals 16 residues.

Only one count was recorded for this clone. This rearrangement joins TRBV19 to TRBJ2-7, with D possibly matching TRBD1 (5 bases). The ends were cut back, 6 bases at V and 6 bases at J, with 12 bases in the middle. Per germline, CDR1 LNHDA and CDR2 SQIVND (reference sequence). The CDR3 loop spans 12 amino acids. The DNA of the CDR3 is TGTGCCAGTAGCATTAGGGGCGGCGAGCAGTACTTC. Amino acid sequence: CASSIRGGEQYF.

The chain recombines TRBV4-3 with TRBJ2-2; D might be TRBD2 (7 bases). Germline CDR1 LGHNA, CDR2 YSLEER. V was trimmed by 1 base and J by 0 bases, leaving 9 bases between them. The CDR3 extends over 16 amino acids. The CDR3 spells CASSQGGGANTGELFF. The CDR3 bases are TGCGCCAGCAGCCAAGGCGGGGGCGCGAACACCGGGGAGCTGTTTTTT.